This T cell receptor (beta chain) originates from a study of Graves' ophthalmopathy and Graves' hyperthyroidism. In this sample, this clonotype turned up many times. If patients had other autoimmune diseases, uncontrolled infections, pregnancy or lactation, they were excluded. The CDR3 spans 14 residues. CDR1 is SGHVS and CDR2 is FQNEAQ in the germline V gene. The V gene lost 8 bases and the J gene lost 3 bases, with 16 bases spanning the gap. Researchers took RNA transcripts and amplified TCR beta CDR3 regions from them. HTBI-primed first-round RT-PCR preceded second-round multiplex PCR. TCRdb independently ran MiXCR on the multiplex PCR reads; one entry per CDR3 protein. The sample holds 560,000 or so distinct CDR3 sequences, under 45% seen once.

The sequence derives from an adult man with Graves' hyperthyroidism. This rearrangement joins TRBV7-8 to TRBJ1-2; D remains unclear. The sample was peripheral blood or thyroid tissue (not recorded which). The CDR3 region has the DNA TGTGCCAGCGGGAGGGAGGGAGGTTACTATGGCTACACCTTC. Its translation: CASGREGGYYGYTF.